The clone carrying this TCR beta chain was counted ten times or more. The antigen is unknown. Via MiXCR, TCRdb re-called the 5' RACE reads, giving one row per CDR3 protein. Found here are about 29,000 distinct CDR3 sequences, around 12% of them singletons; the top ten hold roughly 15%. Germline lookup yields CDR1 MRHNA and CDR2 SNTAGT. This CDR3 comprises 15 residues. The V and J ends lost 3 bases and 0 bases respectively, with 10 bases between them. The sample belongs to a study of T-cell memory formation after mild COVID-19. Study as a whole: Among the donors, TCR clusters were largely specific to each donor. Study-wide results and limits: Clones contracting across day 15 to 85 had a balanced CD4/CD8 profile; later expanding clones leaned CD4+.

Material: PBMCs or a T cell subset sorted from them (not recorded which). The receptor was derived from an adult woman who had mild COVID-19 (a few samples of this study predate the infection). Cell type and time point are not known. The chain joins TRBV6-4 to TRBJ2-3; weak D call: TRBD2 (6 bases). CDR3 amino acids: CASSEGLASTDTQYF. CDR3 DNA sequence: TGTGCCAGCAGTGAAGGGCTAGCGAGCACAGATACGCAGTATTTT.